This TCR beta chain emerged from a study of shared clonotypes between healthy human individuals. About the research overall: Those who served as donors were two women and a few men between the ages of 18 and 49.

Trimming stripped 1 base from V and 4 bases from J, with 12 bases between. This CDR3 has 15 residues. Germline V lookup: CDR1 SGHNT, CDR2 YYREEE (reference sequence). Assay used: immunoSEQ multiplex PCR; TCRdb lists only in-frame clones, some missing. The table lists 1 million to 1.2 million clones, 70% to 85% of them singletons. The rearrangement uses TRBV5-4 and TRBJ2-1; no clear D gene. This clonotype was sampled from a man younger than 35 in good health. Some clones in this sample may be carry-over from other donors' samples. Sequences were obtained from memory CD4+ T cells from PBMCs. As to subset: CD45RA-negative fraction. For the CDR3, the DNA is TGTGCCAGCAGCTTGCCCTTTAGCTCGTACAATGAGCAGTTCTTC. This gives the protein CASSLPFSSYNEQFF.